The clone carrying this T cell receptor (beta chain) was observed at least ten times. This entry belongs to a study of neurological immune-mediated disorders. TCRdb reanalysed the 5' RACE reads using MiXCR and keeps one entry per CDR3 protein. The data show about 60,000 distinct CDR3 sequences, roughly 9.7% seen once. V shed 6 bases and J shed 8 bases, with 10 bases lying between them. CDR3 length equals 12 residues. Documented time point: longitudinal time-point 2. Sequencing input: PBMCs. The origin of this receptor is a man between 25 and 39 years old in good health. The gene calls are TRBV12-3 or TRBV12-4 and TRBJ1-4; D unclear. The CDR3 sequence: CASRDGLEKLFF. DNA of the CDR3: TGTGCCAGCAGGGACGGGTTGGAAAAACTGTTTTTT.